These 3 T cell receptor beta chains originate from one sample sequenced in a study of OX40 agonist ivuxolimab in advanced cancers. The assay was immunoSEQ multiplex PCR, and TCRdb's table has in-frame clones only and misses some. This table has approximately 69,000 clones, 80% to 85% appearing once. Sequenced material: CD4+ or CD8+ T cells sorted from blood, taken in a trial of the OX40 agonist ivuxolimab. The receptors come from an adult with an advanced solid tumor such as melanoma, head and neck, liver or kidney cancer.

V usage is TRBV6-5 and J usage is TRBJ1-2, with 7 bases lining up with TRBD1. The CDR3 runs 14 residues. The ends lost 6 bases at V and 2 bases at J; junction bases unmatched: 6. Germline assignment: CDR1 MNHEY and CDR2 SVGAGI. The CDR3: CASSLTGVNYGYTF. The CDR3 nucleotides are TGTGCCAGCAGCCTCACAGGGGTCAACTATGGCTACACCTTC.

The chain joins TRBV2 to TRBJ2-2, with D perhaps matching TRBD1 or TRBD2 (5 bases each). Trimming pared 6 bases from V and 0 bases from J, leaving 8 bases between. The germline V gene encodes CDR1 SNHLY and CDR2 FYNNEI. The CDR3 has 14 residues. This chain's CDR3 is CASSRGPNTGELFF. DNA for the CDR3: TGTGCCAGCAGCCGGGGCCCGAACACCGGGGAGCTGTTTTTT.

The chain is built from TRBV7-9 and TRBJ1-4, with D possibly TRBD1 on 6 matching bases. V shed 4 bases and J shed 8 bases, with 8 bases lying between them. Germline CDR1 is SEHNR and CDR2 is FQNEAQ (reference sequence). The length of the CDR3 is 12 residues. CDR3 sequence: CASSSTGEKLFF. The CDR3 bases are TGTGCCAGCAGCTCAACAGGGGAAAAACTGTTTTTT.